This is a list of T cell receptor beta chains from one sample in a study of T cells in Graves' hyperthyroidism and ophthalmopathy. In TCRdb, the multiplex PCR reads were re-called with MiXCR into one record per CDR3 protein. The data hold 130,000 to 150,000 distinct CDR3 sequences, with about 20% observed a single time. The specimen was blood. The origin of the receptors is a woman between 50 and 59 years old with Graves' hyperthyroidism that later progressed to Graves' ophthalmopathy. The CDR3 runs from the conserved cysteine through the conserved F or W. A D gene is named only where the DNA matches it firmly. The size entry is marked missing in some rows and otherwise reads once, few, many or a size class.

clone size: .
D gene: .
J gene: TRBJ2-3
V gene: TRBV10-3
CDR3 protein: CAIKGSTDTQYF
CDR3 DNA: TGTGCCATCAAGGGGTCGACAGATACGCAGTATTTT

clone size: many
D gene: .
J gene: TRBJ2-1
V gene: TRBV9
CDR3 protein: CASSVAGLSYNEQFF
CDR3 DNA: TGTGCCAGCAGCGTAGCGGGACTCTCCTACAATGAGCAGTTCTTC

clone size: .
D gene: .
J gene: TRBJ1-1
V gene: TRBV29-1
CDR3 protein: CSVDTGFTEAFF
CDR3 DNA: TGCAGCGTTGATACAGGTTTCACTGAAGCTTTCTTT

clone size: many
D gene: TRBD2
J gene: TRBJ2-1
V gene: TRBV7-2
CDR3 protein: CASSSGTHNEQFF
CDR3 DNA: TGTGCCAGCAGTAGCGGGACCCACAATGAGCAGTTCTTC

clone size: many
D gene: TRBD2
J gene: TRBJ2-3
V gene: TRBV28
CDR3 protein: CASTASGSADTQYF
CDR3 DNA: TGTGCCAGCACGGCTAGCGGGAGCGCAGATACGCAGTATTTT

clone size: many
D gene: .
J gene: TRBJ2-4
V gene: TRBV6-1
CDR3 protein: CASSGFQGAKNIQYF
CDR3 DNA: TGTGCCAGCAGTGGATTCCAGGGGGCCAAAAACATTCAGTACTTC

clone size: .
D gene: .
J gene: TRBJ2-1
V gene: TRBV4-1
CDR3 protein: CASSQQLQGYNEQFF
CDR3 DNA: TGCGCCAGCAGCCAGCAATTACAGGGTTACAATGAGCAGTTCTTC

clone size: .
D gene: .
J gene: TRBJ1-5
V gene: TRBV6-1
CDR3 protein: CARSSDQPQHF
CDR3 DNA: TGTGCCCGTAGCAGCGATCAGCCCCAGCATTTT

clone size: .
D gene: .
J gene: TRBJ2-1
V gene: TRBV6-1
CDR3 protein: CASSEISGNVKQFF
CDR3 DNA: TGTGCCAGCAGTGAAATATCTGGGAATGTGAAGCAGTTCTTC

clone size: few
D gene: TRBD1
J gene: TRBJ2-5
V gene: TRBV15
CDR3 protein: CATSTGQNQETQYF
CDR3 DNA: TGTGCCACCAGCACGGGACAGAACCAAGAGACCCAGTACTTC

clone size: many
D gene: .
J gene: TRBJ1-1
V gene: TRBV20-1
CDR3 protein: CSARDTGQGTEAFF
CDR3 DNA: TGCAGTGCTAGAGATACGGGCCAGGGCACTGAAGCTTTCTTT

clone size: many
D gene: .
J gene: TRBJ1-1
V gene: TRBV10-3
CDR3 protein: CAISESGGRGTEAFF
CDR3 DNA: TGTGCCATCAGTGAGTCGGGGGGGCGCGGCACTGAAGCTTTCTTT

clone size: many
D gene: TRBD2
J gene: TRBJ2-6
V gene: TRBV5-1
CDR3 protein: CASSTARLAGVAGANVLTF
CDR3 DNA: TGCGCCAGCAGCACGGCCCGACTAGCGGGAGTTGCTGGGGCCAACGTCCTGACTTTC

clone size: many
D gene: TRBD1
J gene: TRBJ2-7
V gene: TRBV5-1
CDR3 protein: CASSVRQGREQYF
CDR3 DNA: TGCGCCAGCAGCGTTCGACAGGGCAGGGAGCAGTACTTC

clone size: many
D gene: TRBD1
J gene: TRBJ1-1
V gene: TRBV5-6
CDR3 protein: CASSLPQGFWFF
CDR3 DNA: TGTGCCAGCAGCCTCCCACAGGGGTTCTGGTTCTTT

clone size: many
D gene: .
J gene: TRBJ1-5
V gene: TRBV5-1
CDR3 protein: CASSLVVSIRPQHF
CDR3 DNA: TGCGCCAGCAGCTTGGTCGTTAGTATCCGGCCCCAGCATTTT

clone size: many
D gene: TRBD2
J gene: TRBJ2-1
V gene: TRBV6-2/TRBV6-3
CDR3 protein: CASRLAGPNEQFF
CDR3 DNA: TGTGCCAGCAGGCTAGCGGGACCCAATGAGCAGTTCTTC

clone size: few
D gene: .
J gene: TRBJ1-3
V gene: TRBV10-2
CDR3 protein: CASSSGPGNTIYF
CDR3 DNA: TGCGCCAGCAGCTCAGGGCCTGGAAACACCATATATTTT

clone size: many
D gene: TRBD2
J gene: TRBJ2-1
V gene: TRBV28
CDR3 protein: CASRERGLDNEQFF
CDR3 DNA: TGTGCCAGCAGAGAGCGGGGACTAGACAATGAGCAGTTCTTC

clone size: .
D gene: .
J gene: TRBJ1-5
V gene: TRBV7-3
CDR3 protein: CASSYVVQSSNQPQHF
CDR3 DNA: TGTGCCAGCAGCTACGTTGTACAGAGTAGCAATCAGCCCCAGCATTTT

clone size: .
D gene: TRBD2
J gene: TRBJ2-7
V gene: TRBV29-1
CDR3 protein: CSRLAGGGEQYF
CDR3 DNA: TGCAGTAGACTAGCGGGAGGAGGTGAGCAGTACTTC

clone size: .
D gene: .
J gene: TRBJ1-1
V gene: TRBV11-2
CDR3 protein: CASSSLGGNTEAFF
CDR3 DNA: TGTGCCAGCAGCAGCCTGGGGGGGAACACTGAAGCTTTCTTT

clone size: .
D gene: .
J gene: TRBJ2-2
V gene: TRBV7-3
CDR3 protein: CASSLTGLPGELFF
CDR3 DNA: TGTGCCAGCAGCTTAACAGGGTTACCCGGGGAGCTGTTTTTT